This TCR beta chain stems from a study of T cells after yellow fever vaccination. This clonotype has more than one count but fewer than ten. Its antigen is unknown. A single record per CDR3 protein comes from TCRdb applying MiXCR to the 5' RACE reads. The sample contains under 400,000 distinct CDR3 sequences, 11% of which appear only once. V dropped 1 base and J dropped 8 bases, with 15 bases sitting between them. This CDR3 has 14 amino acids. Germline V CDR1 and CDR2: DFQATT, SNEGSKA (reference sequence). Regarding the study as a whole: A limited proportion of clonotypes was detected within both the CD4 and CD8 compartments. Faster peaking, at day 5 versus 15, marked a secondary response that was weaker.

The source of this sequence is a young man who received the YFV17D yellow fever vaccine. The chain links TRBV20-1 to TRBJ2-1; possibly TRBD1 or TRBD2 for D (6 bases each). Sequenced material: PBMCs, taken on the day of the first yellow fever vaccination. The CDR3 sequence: CSARGAYGGDEQFF. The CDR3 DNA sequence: TGCAGTGCTAGAGGCGCGTACGGGGGCGATGAGCAGTTCTTC.